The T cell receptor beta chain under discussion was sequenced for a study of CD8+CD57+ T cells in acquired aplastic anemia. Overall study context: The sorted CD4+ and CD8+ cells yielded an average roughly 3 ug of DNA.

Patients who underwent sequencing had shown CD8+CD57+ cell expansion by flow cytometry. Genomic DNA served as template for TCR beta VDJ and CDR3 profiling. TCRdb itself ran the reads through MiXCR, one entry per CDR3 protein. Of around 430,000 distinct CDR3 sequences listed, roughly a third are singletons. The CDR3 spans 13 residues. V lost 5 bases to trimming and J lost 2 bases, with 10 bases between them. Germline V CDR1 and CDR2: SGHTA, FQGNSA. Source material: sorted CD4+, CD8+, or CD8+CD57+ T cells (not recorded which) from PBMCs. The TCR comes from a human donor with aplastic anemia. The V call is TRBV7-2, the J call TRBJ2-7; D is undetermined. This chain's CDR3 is CASSPVVAYEQYF. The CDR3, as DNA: TGTGCCAGCAGCCCCGTTGTTGCCTACGAGCAGTACTTC. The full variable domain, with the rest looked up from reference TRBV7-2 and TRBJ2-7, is GAGVSQSPSNKVTEKGKDVELRCDPISGHTALYWYRQSLGQGLEFLIYFQGNSAPDKSGLPSDRFSAERTGGSVSTLTIQRTQQEDSAVYLCASSPVVAYEQYFGPGTRLTVT.